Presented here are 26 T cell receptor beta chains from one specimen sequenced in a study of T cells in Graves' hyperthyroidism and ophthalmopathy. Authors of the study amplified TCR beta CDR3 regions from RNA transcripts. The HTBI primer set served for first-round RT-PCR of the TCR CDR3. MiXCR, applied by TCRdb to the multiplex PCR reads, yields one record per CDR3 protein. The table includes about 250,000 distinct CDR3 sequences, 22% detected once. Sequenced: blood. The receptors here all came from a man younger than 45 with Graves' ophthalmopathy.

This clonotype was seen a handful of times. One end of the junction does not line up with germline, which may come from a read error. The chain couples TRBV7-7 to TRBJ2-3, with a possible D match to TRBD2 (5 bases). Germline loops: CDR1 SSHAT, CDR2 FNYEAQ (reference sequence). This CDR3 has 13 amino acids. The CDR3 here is CASSFEGADTQYF. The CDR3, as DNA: TGTGCTAGCAGCTTCGAGGGTGCAGATACGCAGTATTTT.

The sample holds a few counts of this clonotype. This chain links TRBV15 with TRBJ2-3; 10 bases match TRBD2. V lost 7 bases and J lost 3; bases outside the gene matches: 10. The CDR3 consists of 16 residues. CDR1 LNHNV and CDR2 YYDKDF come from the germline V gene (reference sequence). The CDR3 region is CATTGTSDSWTDTQYF. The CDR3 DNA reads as TGTGCCACCACCGGGACTAGCGACTCGTGGACAGATACGCAGTATTTT.

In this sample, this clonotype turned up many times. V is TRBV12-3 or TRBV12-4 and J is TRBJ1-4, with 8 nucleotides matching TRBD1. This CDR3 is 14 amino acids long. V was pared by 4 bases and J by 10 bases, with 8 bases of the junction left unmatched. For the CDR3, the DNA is TGTGCCAGCAGTTCACAGGGGGGGATAAGAAAACTGTTTTTT. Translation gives CASSSQGGIRKLFF.

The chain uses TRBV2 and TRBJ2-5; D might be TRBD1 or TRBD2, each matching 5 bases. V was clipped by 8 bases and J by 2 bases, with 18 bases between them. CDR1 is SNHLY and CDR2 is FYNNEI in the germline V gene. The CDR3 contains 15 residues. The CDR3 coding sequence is TGTGCCAGCCGGGACCCATCTTTGAGACAAGAGACCCAGTACTTC. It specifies CASRDPSLRQETQYF.

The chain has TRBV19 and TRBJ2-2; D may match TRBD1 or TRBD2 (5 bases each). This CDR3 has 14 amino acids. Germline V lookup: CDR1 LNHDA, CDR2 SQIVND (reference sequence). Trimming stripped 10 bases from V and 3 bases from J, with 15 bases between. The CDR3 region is CATMGPVYTGELFF. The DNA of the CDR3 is TGTGCCACCATGGGACCAGTATACACCGGGGAGCTGTTTTTT.

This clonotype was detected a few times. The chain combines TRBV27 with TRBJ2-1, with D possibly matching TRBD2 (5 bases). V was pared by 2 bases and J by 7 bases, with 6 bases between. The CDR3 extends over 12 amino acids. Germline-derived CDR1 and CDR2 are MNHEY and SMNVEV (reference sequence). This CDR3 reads CASSLPGNEQFF. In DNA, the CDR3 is TGTGCCAGCAGTTTACCGGGGAATGAGCAGTTCTTC.

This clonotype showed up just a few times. As DNA, the CDR3 is TGTGCCAGCAGCTTATACGACGTGGAGCAGTTCTTC. It specifies CASSLYDVEQFF. The chain combines TRBV7-9 with TRBJ2-1; D is ambiguous. Germline V CDR1 and CDR2: SEHNR, FQNEAQ (reference sequence). Trimming took off 2 bases at V and 10 bases at J, with 9 bases between the two ends. The CDR3 contains 12 residues.

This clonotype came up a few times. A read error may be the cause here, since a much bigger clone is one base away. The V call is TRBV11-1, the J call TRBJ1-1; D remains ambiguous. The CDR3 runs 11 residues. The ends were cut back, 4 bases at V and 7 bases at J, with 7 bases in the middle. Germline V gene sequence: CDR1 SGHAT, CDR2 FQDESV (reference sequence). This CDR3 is CASSYGGEAFF. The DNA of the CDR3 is TGTGCCAGCAGCTACGGTGGTGAAGCTTTCTTT.

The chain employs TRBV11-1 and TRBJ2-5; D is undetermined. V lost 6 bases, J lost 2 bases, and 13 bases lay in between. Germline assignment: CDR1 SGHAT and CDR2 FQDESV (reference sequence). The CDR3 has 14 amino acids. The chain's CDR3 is CASSDFVRQETQYF. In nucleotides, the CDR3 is TGTGCCAGCAGTGATTTCGTCAGGCAAGAGACCCAGTACTTC.

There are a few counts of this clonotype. CDR3: CASSLGPQLGETQYF. CDR3 in DNA: TGTGCCAGCAGTTTAGGGCCCCAGTTGGGAGAGACCCAGTACTTC. This rearrangement joins TRBV27 to TRBJ2-5; D not certain. Germline CDR1 and CDR2: MNHEY and SMNVEV (reference sequence). Trimming stripped 2 bases from V and 4 bases from J, with 14 bases between. The CDR3 has 15 amino acids.

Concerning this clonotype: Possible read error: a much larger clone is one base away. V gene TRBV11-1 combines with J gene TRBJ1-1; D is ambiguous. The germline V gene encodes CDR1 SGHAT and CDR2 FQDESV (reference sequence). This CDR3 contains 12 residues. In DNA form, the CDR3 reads TGTGCCAGCAGCTTAGCACGGACTGAAGTTTTCTTT. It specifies CASSLARTEVFF.

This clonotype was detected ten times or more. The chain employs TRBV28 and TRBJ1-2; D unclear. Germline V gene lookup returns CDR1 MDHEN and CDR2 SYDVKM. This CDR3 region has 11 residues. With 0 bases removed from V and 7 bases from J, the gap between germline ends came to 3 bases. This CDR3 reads CASSLWSGYTF. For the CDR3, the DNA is TGTGCCAGCAGTTTATGGTCTGGCTACACCTTC.

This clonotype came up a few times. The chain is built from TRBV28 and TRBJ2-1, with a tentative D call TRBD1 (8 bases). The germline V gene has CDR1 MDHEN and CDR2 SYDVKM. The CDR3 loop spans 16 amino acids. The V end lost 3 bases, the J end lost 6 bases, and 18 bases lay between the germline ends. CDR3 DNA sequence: TGTGCCAGCAGTTTGGGGGGGGCAGGGGGCCTCAATGAGCAGTTCTTC. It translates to CASSLGGAGGLNEQFF.

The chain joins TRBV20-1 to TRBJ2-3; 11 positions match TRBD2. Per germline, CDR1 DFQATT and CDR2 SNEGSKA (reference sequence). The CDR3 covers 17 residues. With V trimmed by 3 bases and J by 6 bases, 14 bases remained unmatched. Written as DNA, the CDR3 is TGCAGTGCTAGCCTAGCGGGAGGACGACGAAATAAGGATACGCAGTATTTT. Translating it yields CSASLAGGRRNKDTQYF.

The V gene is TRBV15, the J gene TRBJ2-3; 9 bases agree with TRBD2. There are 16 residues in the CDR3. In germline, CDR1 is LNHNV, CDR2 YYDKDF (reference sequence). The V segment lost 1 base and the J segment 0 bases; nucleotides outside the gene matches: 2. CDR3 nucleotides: TGTGCCACCAGCAGAGGACTAGCGGATAGCACAGATACGCAGTATTTT. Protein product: CATSRGLADSTDTQYF.

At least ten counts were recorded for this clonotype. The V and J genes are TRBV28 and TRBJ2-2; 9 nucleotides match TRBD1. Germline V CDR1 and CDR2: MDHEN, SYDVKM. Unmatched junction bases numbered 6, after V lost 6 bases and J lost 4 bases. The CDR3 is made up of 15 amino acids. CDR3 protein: CASSPGQGGTGELFF. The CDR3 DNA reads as TGTGCCAGCAGCCCGGGACAGGGTGGCACCGGGGAGCTGTTTTTT.

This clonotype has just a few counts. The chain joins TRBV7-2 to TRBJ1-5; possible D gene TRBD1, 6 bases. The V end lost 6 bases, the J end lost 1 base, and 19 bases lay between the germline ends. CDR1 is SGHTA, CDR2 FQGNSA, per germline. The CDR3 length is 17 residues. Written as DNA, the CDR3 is TGTGCCAGCAGTCTCAACTGGGGGGCGCCGAGCAATCAGCCCCAGCATTTT. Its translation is CASSLNWGAPSNQPQHF.

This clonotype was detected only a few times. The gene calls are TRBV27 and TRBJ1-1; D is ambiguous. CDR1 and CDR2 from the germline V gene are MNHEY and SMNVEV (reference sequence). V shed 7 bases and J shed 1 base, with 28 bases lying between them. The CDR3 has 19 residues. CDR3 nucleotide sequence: TGTGCCAGCACTCGGCGCGTAGGTGGAAGTGGTCTAGGGAACACTGAAGCTTTCTTT. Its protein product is CASTRRVGGSGLGNTEAFF.

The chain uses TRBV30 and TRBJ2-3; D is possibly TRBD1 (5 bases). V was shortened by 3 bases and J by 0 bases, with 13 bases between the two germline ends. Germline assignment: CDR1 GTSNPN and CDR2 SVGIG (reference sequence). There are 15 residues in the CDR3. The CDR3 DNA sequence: TGTGCCTGGAGAGAGTGGGGCGGCAGCACAGATACGCAGTATTTT. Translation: CAWREWGGSTDTQYF.

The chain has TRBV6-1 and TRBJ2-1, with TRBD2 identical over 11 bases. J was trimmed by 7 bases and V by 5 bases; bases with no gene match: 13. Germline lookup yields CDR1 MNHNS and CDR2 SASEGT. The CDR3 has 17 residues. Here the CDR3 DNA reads TGTGCCAGCAGTAGGATGATAGCGGGAGGGTCCTCTAATGAGCAGTTCTTC. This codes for CASSRMIAGGSSNEQFF.

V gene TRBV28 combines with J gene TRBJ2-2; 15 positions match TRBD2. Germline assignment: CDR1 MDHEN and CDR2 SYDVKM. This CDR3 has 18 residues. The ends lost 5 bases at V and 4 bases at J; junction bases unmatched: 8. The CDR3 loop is CASSPGLAGGPGTGELFF. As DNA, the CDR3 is TGTGCCAGCAGTCCCGGACTAGCGGGAGGGCCTGGCACCGGGGAGCTGTTTTTT.

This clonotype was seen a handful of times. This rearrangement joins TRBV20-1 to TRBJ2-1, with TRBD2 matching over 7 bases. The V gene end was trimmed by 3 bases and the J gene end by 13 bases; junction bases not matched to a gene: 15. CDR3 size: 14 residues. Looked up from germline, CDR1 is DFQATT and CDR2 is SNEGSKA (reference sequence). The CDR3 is CSARRSGLVGDQFF. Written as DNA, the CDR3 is TGCAGTGCTAGGCGTAGCGGGTTGGTAGGGGATCAGTTCTTC.

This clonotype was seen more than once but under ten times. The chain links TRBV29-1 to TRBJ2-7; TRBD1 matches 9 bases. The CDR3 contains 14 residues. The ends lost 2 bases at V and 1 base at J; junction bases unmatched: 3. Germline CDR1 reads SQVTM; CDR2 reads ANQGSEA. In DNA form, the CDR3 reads TGCAGCGTTGAACTGACAGGGGGTTCCTACGAGCAGTACTTC. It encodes CSVELTGGSYEQYF.

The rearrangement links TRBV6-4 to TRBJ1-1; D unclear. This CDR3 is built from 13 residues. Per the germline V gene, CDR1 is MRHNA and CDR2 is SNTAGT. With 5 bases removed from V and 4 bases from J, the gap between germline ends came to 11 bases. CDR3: CASSSREGTEAFF. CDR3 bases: TGTGCCAGCAGTAGTAGGGAGGGCACTGAAGCTTTCTTT.

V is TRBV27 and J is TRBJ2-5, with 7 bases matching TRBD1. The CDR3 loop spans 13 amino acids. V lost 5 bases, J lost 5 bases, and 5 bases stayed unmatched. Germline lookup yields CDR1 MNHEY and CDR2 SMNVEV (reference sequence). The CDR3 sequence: CASSLGTAETQYF. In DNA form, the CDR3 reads TGTGCCAGCAGTCTCGGGACAGCGGAGACCCAGTACTTC.

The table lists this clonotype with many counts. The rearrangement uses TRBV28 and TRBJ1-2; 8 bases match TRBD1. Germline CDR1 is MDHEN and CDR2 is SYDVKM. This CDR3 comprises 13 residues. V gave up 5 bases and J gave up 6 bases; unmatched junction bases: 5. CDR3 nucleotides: TGTGCCAGCAGTCCGGACAGGGTAAATGGCTACACCTTC. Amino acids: CASSPDRVNGYTF.